The 7 T cell receptor beta chains below come from one sample, sequenced in a study of regulatory T cells in long-lasting Graves disease. Time point specified: newly diagnosed GD, antithyroid drugs for less than 3 months. TCR sequences were obtained from RNA taken from PBMCs. With iRepertoire HTBI primers and Arm-PCR of CDR3 regions, TCR beta libraries were built. Each CDR3 protein gets one entry after TCRdb re-called the multiplex PCR reads with MiXCR. In the table there are a few hundred thousand distinct CDR3 sequences, about a sixth of which are singletons. This sample comprised peripheral blood mononuclear cells (PBMCs), obtained at new diagnosis, from a patient treated with antithyroid drugs. The source is a female donor with Graves disease.

The V gene is TRBV7-9, the J gene TRBJ2-5; D is unclear. The CDR3 covers 14 residues. Germline CDR1 is SEHNR and CDR2 is FQNEAQ (reference sequence). Trimming left V 3 bases short and J 5 bases short, with 13 bases between. The CDR3 spells CASSFLGPPETQYF. In DNA form, the CDR3 reads TGTGCCAGCAGCTTTCTAGGTCCCCCGGAGACCCAGTACTTC. The complete variable domain, with remaining parts taken from reference TRBV7-9 and TRBJ2-5, reads DTGVSQNPRHKITKRGQNVTFRCDPISEHNRLYWYRQTLGQGPEFLTYFQNEAQLEKSRLLSDRFSAERPKGSFSTLEIQRTEQGDSAMYLCASSFLGPPETQYFGPGTRLLVL.

The V call is TRBV11-2, the J call TRBJ2-7; TRBD2 matches at 12 bases. In germline, CDR1 is SGHAT, CDR2 FQNNGV. V lost 5 bases, J lost 5 bases, and 10 bases stayed unmatched. This CDR3 has 16 residues. Written as DNA, the CDR3 is TGTGCCAGCAGCGCGACTAGCGGGGGTGCTCTGGACGAGCAGTACTTC. Encoded protein: CASSATSGGALDEQYF.

This clonotype has at least ten counts. The genes are TRBV12-3 or TRBV12-4 and TRBJ2-1, with 7 positions matching TRBD2. The CDR3 loop spans 13 amino acids. Losses at the gene ends were 7 bases for V and 4 bases for J; bases not matched to a gene: 4. The CDR3 DNA reads as TGTGCCAGCATATCAGCGGGGTACAATGAGCAGTTCTTC. Residues: CASISAGYNEQFF.

This clonotype was recorded many times. The rearrangement joins TRBV2 to TRBJ2-1; the match to TRBD2 covers 10 bases. The germline V gene has CDR1 SNHLY and CDR2 FYNNEI. CDR3 length: 15 amino acids. V shed 8 bases, J shed 5 bases, and the junction held 9 bases outside the gene matches. The CDR3 region is CASGNPTSGHNEQFF. The CDR3 DNA reads as TGTGCCAGCGGAAACCCGACTAGCGGGCACAATGAGCAGTTCTTC.

Comment on this clonotype: A single base is all that separates this from a far larger clone, so a read error is likely. The J gene is TRBJ2-5, the V gene TRBV12-3 or TRBV12-4; 14 bases are shared with TRBD2. V lost 6 bases and J lost 11; bases outside the gene matches: 11. The CDR3 runs 15 residues. CDR3 protein: CASRKTSGRAHEQYF. The DNA of the CDR3 is TGTGCCAGCAGGAAGACTAGCGGGAGGGCCCATGAGCAGTACTTC.

This clonotype was observed at least ten times. The genes are TRBV19 and TRBJ1-4; D unresolved. CDR1 and CDR2 (germline): LNHDA, SQIVND (reference sequence). CDR3 length: 13 residues. Trimming took 2 bases from V and 8 from J, leaving 9 bases between them. DNA of the CDR3: TGTGCCAGTAGTATAATGGGAGAGGAAAAACTGTTTTTT. It specifies CASSIMGEEKLFF.

In this sample, this clonotype turned up many times. The chain combines TRBV7-2 with TRBJ2-7, with 9 bases fitting TRBD2. V lost 1 base to trimming and J lost 0 bases; unmatched junction nucleotides: 7. Germline CDR1 is SGHTA and CDR2 is FQGNSA. CDR3 length equals 17 residues. CDR3 nucleotides: TGTGCCAGCAGCTTAGGGCGCGGGACTAGCCGCTCCTACGAGCAGTACTTC. Translated, it gives CASSLGRGTSRSYEQYF.